This T cell receptor beta chain was sequenced for a study of quantifying T cell responses using KT2 cells. Study context: Reverse transcription used primers in the TCR alpha and beta constant regions.

A single-stranded UMI oligo with SP2 sequence was ligated to cDNA 3' ends. An equimolar mix of RC1.1 and RC1.2 primed the beta chain across TRBC1 and TRBC2. Via MiXCR, TCRdb re-called the UMI-ligation and nested PCR reads, giving one row per CDR3 protein. The sample shows just under 50,000 distinct CDR3 sequences, 11% of them seen only once. Sequencing was carried out using PBMCs spiked with cells of the T cell clone KT2. This clonotype was sampled from a human donor.

The CDR3, as DNA: TGTGCCAGCACCCTCGAAAGAGGGAATCAGCCCCAGCATTTT. This encodes CASTLERGNQPQHF. The chain uses TRBV2 and TRBJ1-5; D gene uncertain. V gave up 7 bases and J gave up 4 bases, with 14 bases separating them. This CDR3 has 14 residues. Germline loops: CDR1 SNHLY, CDR2 FYNNEI. The variable domain in full, with the rest retrieved from reference TRBV2 and TRBJ1-5, is EPEVTQTPSHQVTQMGQEVILRCVPISNHLYFYWYRQILGQKVEFLVSFYNNEISEKSEIFDDQFSVERPDGSNFTLKIRSTKLEDSAMYFCASTLERGNQPQHFGDGTRLSIL.